Listed below are T cell receptor beta chains from one sample, sequenced in a study of shared T cell receptors in the human thymus. Sequencing used immunoSEQ multiplex PCR; TCRdb keeps in-frame clones, though not all of them. The data show about 380,000 clones, with about 95% seen just once and approximately 0.02% held by the top ten. Sequencing used thymocytes. The origin of the receptors is a human donor. The CDR3 runs from the conserved cysteine through the conserved F or W. D genes are given only for firm matches. Rows may omit the clone size; those that give it use once, few, many or a size class.

cdr3_aa: CASGTSRSTDTQYF; cdr3_nt: TGCGCCAGCGGCACGTCCCGCAGCACAGATACGCAGTATTTT; d_call: .; clone_size: .; v_call: TRBV10-1; j_call: TRBJ2-3
cdr3_aa: CASSLSWASTLAKNIQYF; cdr3_nt: TGTGCCAGCAGTTTATCGTGGGCCAGCACATTAGCCAAAAACATTCAGTACTTC; d_call: .; clone_size: .; v_call: TRBV27; j_call: TRBJ2-4
cdr3_aa: CASSLTTQETQYF; cdr3_nt: TGTGCCAGCAGTTTAACGACCCAAGAGACCCAGTACTTC; d_call: .; clone_size: .; v_call: TRBV27; j_call: TRBJ2-5
cdr3_aa: CANVPGHYEPQHF; cdr3_nt: TGTGCCAACGTCCCGGGACATTACGAGCCCCAGCATTTT; d_call: .; clone_size: .; v_call: TRBV10-3; j_call: TRBJ1-5
cdr3_aa: CSTRGAGAQETQYF; cdr3_nt: TGCAGCACCCGGGGGGCGGGAGCCCAAGAGACCCAGTACTTC; d_call: .; clone_size: .; v_call: TRBV29-1; j_call: TRBJ2-5
cdr3_aa: CASSFQGPAYEQYF; cdr3_nt: TGTGCCAGCAGTTTTCAGGGGCCGGCGTACGAGCAGTACTTC; d_call: .; clone_size: .; v_call: TRBV27; j_call: TRBJ2-7
cdr3_aa: CASTMTGELFF; cdr3_nt: TGTGCCAGCACTATGACCGGGGAGCTGTTTTTT; d_call: .; clone_size: .; v_call: TRBV6-1; j_call: TRBJ2-2
cdr3_aa: CSVKTARPSMNTEAFF; cdr3_nt: TGCAGCGTGAAGACAGCCAGGCCTTCCATGAACACTGAAGCTTTCTTT; d_call: .; clone_size: once; v_call: TRBV29-1; j_call: TRBJ1-1
cdr3_aa: CASSLGADSEFNQPQHF; cdr3_nt: TGTGCCAGCAGCTTAGGGGCTGACAGCGAATTCAATCAGCCCCAGCATTTT; d_call: .; clone_size: .; v_call: TRBV7-9; j_call: TRBJ1-5
cdr3_aa: CASSLSILAGGKRRTQYF; cdr3_nt: TGTGCCAGCAGCTTAAGTATATTAGCGGGAGGGAAGAGGAGGACCCAGTACTTC; d_call: TRBD2; clone_size: .; v_call: TRBV7-8; j_call: TRBJ2-5
cdr3_aa: CASSTGTANNQPQHF; cdr3_nt: TGTGCCAGTAGTACCGGGACAGCCAACAATCAGCCCCAGCATTTT; d_call: TRBD1; clone_size: once; v_call: TRBV19; j_call: TRBJ1-5
cdr3_aa: CASSIEGRGYGYTF; cdr3_nt: TGTGCCAGTAGTATAGAGGGACGAGGATATGGCTACACCTTC; d_call: .; clone_size: .; v_call: TRBV19; j_call: TRBJ1-2
cdr3_aa: CASSPGPYNEQFF; cdr3_nt: TGTGCCAGCAGCCCGGGACCGTACAATGAGCAGTTCTTC; d_call: .; clone_size: .; v_call: TRBV5-6; j_call: TRBJ2-1
cdr3_aa: CASSQERVLQGETGELFF; cdr3_nt: TGTGCCAGCAGCCAAGAAAGAGTCCTACAGGGAGAGACCGGGGAGCTGTTTTTT; d_call: .; clone_size: .; v_call: TRBV4-2; j_call: TRBJ2-2
cdr3_aa: CASSNHPGLASYEQYF; cdr3_nt: TGTGCCAGCTCTAACCACCCGGGACTAGCGTCGTACGAGCAGTACTTC; d_call: TRBD2; clone_size: .; v_call: TRBV7-9; j_call: TRBJ2-7
cdr3_aa: CASIKSGAGGYTF; cdr3_nt: TGTGCCAGCATCAAATCAGGGGCAGGAGGCTACACCTTC; d_call: .; clone_size: .; v_call: TRBV21-1; j_call: TRBJ1-2
cdr3_aa: CASKMVGTGGNQPQHF; cdr3_nt: TGTGCCAGTAAGATGGTGGGGACAGGGGGCAATCAGCCCCAGCATTTT; d_call: TRBD1; clone_size: .; v_call: TRBV19; j_call: TRBJ1-5
cdr3_aa: CASSGAQTGRAYNEQFF; cdr3_nt: TGTGCCAGCAGTGGCGCTCAGACAGGGAGGGCCTACAATGAGCAGTTCTTC; d_call: .; clone_size: .; v_call: TRBV28; j_call: TRBJ2-1
cdr3_aa: CASSLAQQDPYNEQFF; cdr3_nt: TGTGCCAGCAGCTTAGCGCAACAGGACCCGTACAATGAGCAGTTCTTC; d_call: .; clone_size: .; v_call: TRBV7-2; j_call: TRBJ2-1
cdr3_aa: CASSLDNEQFF; cdr3_nt: TGTGCCAGCTCGCTAGACAATGAGCAGTTCTTC; d_call: .; clone_size: .; v_call: TRBV18; j_call: TRBJ2-1
cdr3_aa: CASSLDRDGQPQHF; cdr3_nt: TGTGCCAGCAGCCTGGACAGGGACGGTCAGCCCCAGCATTTT; d_call: TRBD1; clone_size: .; v_call: TRBV5-8; j_call: TRBJ1-5
cdr3_aa: CASSVARESYNEQFF; cdr3_nt: TGTGCCAGCAGCGTAGCGCGGGAGTCCTACAATGAGCAGTTCTTC; d_call: TRBD2; clone_size: .; v_call: TRBV9; j_call: TRBJ2-1
cdr3_aa: CASSFVLAGTDTQYF; cdr3_nt: TGTGCCAGCAGCTTCGTGCTAGCGGGAACAGATACGCAGTATTTT; d_call: TRBD2; clone_size: .; v_call: TRBV5-6; j_call: TRBJ2-3
cdr3_aa: CAWSQLKTDSYNQPQHF; cdr3_nt: TGTGCCTGGAGTCAACTGAAAACGGACAGCTACAATCAGCCCCAGCATTTT; d_call: .; clone_size: few; v_call: TRBV30; j_call: TRBJ1-5
cdr3_aa: CASSLSGRAVGEQYF; cdr3_nt: TGTGCCAGCAGTTTGAGCGGGAGGGCCGTGGGCGAGCAGTACTTC; d_call: TRBD2; clone_size: .; v_call: TRBV28; j_call: TRBJ2-7
cdr3_aa: CAISEGGAKNIQYF; cdr3_nt: TGTGCCATCAGTGAGGGGGGGGCCAAAAACATTCAGTACTTC; d_call: .; clone_size: .; v_call: TRBV10-3; j_call: TRBJ2-4
cdr3_aa: CASSAHSLGLVEGEQFF; cdr3_nt: TGTGCCAGCAGTGCGCACAGCCTTGGACTAGTAGAGGGTGAGCAGTTCTTC; d_call: TRBD2; clone_size: once; v_call: TRBV25-1; j_call: TRBJ2-1
cdr3_aa: CASSPRTDTQYF; cdr3_nt: TGCGCCAGCAGCCCTAGGACAGATACGCAGTATTTT; d_call: .; clone_size: .; v_call: TRBV4-1; j_call: TRBJ2-3
cdr3_aa: CASSLRAKWQETQYF; cdr3_nt: TGCGCCAGCAGCTTGAGGGCCAAGTGGCAGGAGACCCAGTACTTC; d_call: .; clone_size: .; v_call: TRBV5-1; j_call: TRBJ2-5
cdr3_aa: CASSDIGGRPSSYNEQFF; cdr3_nt: TGTGCCAGCAGTGACATCGGCGGGAGGCCCAGCTCCTACAATGAGCAGTTCTTC; d_call: TRBD2; clone_size: .; v_call: TRBV6-4; j_call: TRBJ2-1
cdr3_aa: CASSLVPGGPREQYF; cdr3_nt: TGTGCCAGCAGCTTAGTCCCGGGAGGGCCCCGCGAGCAGTACTTC; d_call: TRBD2; clone_size: .; v_call: TRBV7-3; j_call: TRBJ2-7
cdr3_aa: CASSIDLAGGNTGELFF; cdr3_nt: TGTGCCAGTAGTATTGATTTAGCGGGAGGGAACACCGGGGAGCTGTTTTTT; d_call: TRBD2; clone_size: .; v_call: TRBV19; j_call: TRBJ2-2
cdr3_aa: CASSYLGKEFF; cdr3_nt: TGTGCCAGCAGTTACCTCGGGAAAGAGTTCTTC; d_call: .; clone_size: .; v_call: TRBV6-5; j_call: TRBJ2-1
cdr3_aa: CASSERAGFSYNEQFF; cdr3_nt: TGTGCCAGCAGTGAAAGGGCGGGTTTCTCCTACAATGAGCAGTTCTTC; d_call: .; clone_size: .; v_call: TRBV6-1; j_call: TRBJ2-1
cdr3_aa: CASSQDWAGYPYSYEQYF; cdr3_nt: TGCGCCAGCAGCCAAGATTGGGCGGGATATCCCTACTCCTACGAGCAGTACTTC; d_call: .; clone_size: .; v_call: TRBV4-1; j_call: TRBJ2-7
cdr3_aa: CASSSKGALNTEAFF; cdr3_nt: TGTGCCAGCAGTTCCAAGGGGGCGCTGAACACTGAAGCTTTCTTT; d_call: TRBD1; clone_size: .; v_call: TRBV28; j_call: TRBJ1-1
cdr3_aa: CATPGGTGGSEQYF; cdr3_nt: TGTGCCACTCCAGGCGGGACAGGGGGCTCCGAGCAGTACTTC; d_call: TRBD1; clone_size: .; v_call: TRBV2; j_call: TRBJ2-7
cdr3_aa: CASSQENFGHTEAFF; cdr3_nt: TGCGCCAGCAGCCAAGAAAATTTCGGCCACACTGAAGCTTTCTTT; d_call: .; clone_size: .; v_call: TRBV4-1; j_call: TRBJ1-1
cdr3_aa: CASRTPRTGEHEQFF; cdr3_nt: TGTGCCAGCAGGACGCCAAGGACAGGGGAACATGAGCAGTTCTTC; d_call: TRBD1; clone_size: .; v_call: TRBV2; j_call: TRBJ2-1
cdr3_aa: CASSHRDRYYGYTF; cdr3_nt: TGTGCCAGCAGCCACCGGGACAGATACTATGGCTACACCTTC; d_call: TRBD1; clone_size: .; v_call: TRBV27; j_call: TRBJ1-2
cdr3_aa: CASSLSSAGAPRRRENADTQYF; cdr3_nt: TGTGCCAGCAGTTTATCGTCGGCAGGGGCTCCCCGTAGGCGGGAGAATGCAGATACGCAGTATTTT; d_call: .; clone_size: .; v_call: TRBV27; j_call: TRBJ2-3
cdr3_aa: CASSLSNSGRAKRGLTYEQYF; cdr3_nt: TGTGCCAGCAGCCTATCGAATAGCGGGAGGGCGAAGAGAGGACTGACCTACGAGCAGTACTTC; d_call: TRBD2; clone_size: .; v_call: TRBV14; j_call: TRBJ2-7
cdr3_aa: CASSPTMRGDPNYGYTF; cdr3_nt: TGTGCCAGTAGTCCCACGATGAGAGGGGACCCTAACTATGGCTACACCTTC; d_call: .; clone_size: .; v_call: TRBV19; j_call: TRBJ1-2
cdr3_aa: CASSRGTSGPSSYEQYF; cdr3_nt: TGCGCCAGCAGCCGGGGGACTAGCGGGCCTAGCTCCTACGAGCAGTACTTC; d_call: TRBD2; clone_size: .; v_call: TRBV4-1; j_call: TRBJ2-7
cdr3_aa: CASSQDPGRELFF; cdr3_nt: TGCGCCAGCAGCCAAGATCCAGGGAGGGAGCTGTTTTTT; d_call: .; clone_size: .; v_call: TRBV4-3; j_call: TRBJ2-2
cdr3_aa: CASSSLAGGDTQYF; cdr3_nt: TGTGCCAGCAGTTCTCTAGCGGGAGGGGATACGCAGTATTTT; d_call: TRBD2; clone_size: .; v_call: TRBV27; j_call: TRBJ2-3
cdr3_aa: CASSAPRRPYNEQFF; cdr3_nt: TGTGCCAGCAGCGCCCCCAGACGGCCCTACAATGAGCAGTTCTTC; d_call: .; clone_size: .; v_call: TRBV7-8; j_call: TRBJ2-1
cdr3_aa: CATSRARRTSGRADPAYEQYF; cdr3_nt: TGTGCCACCAGCAGGGCCCGGAGAACTAGCGGGAGGGCAGATCCGGCCTACGAGCAGTACTTC; d_call: TRBD2; clone_size: few; v_call: TRBV15; j_call: TRBJ2-7
cdr3_aa: CASTYPRGTDNTGELFF; cdr3_nt: TGTGCCAGCACATATCCCCGAGGGACCGACAACACCGGGGAGCTGTTTTTT; d_call: .; clone_size: .; v_call: TRBV27; j_call: TRBJ2-2